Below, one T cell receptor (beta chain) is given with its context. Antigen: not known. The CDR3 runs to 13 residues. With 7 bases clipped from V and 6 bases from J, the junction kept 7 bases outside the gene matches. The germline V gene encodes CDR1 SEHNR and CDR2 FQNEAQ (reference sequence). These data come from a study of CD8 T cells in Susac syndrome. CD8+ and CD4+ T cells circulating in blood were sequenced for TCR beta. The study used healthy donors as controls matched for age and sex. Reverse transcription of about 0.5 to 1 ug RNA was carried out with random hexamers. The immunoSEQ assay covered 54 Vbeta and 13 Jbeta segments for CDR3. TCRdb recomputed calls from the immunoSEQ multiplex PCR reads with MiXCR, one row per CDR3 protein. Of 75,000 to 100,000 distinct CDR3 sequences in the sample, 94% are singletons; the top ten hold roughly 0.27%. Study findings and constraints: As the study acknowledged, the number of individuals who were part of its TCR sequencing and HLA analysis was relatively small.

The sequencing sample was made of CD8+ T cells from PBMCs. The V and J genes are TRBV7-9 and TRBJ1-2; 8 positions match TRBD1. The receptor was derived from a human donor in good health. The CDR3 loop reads CASKTGAKNGYTF. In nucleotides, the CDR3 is TGTGCCAGCAAGACAGGGGCCAAGAATGGCTACACCTTC.